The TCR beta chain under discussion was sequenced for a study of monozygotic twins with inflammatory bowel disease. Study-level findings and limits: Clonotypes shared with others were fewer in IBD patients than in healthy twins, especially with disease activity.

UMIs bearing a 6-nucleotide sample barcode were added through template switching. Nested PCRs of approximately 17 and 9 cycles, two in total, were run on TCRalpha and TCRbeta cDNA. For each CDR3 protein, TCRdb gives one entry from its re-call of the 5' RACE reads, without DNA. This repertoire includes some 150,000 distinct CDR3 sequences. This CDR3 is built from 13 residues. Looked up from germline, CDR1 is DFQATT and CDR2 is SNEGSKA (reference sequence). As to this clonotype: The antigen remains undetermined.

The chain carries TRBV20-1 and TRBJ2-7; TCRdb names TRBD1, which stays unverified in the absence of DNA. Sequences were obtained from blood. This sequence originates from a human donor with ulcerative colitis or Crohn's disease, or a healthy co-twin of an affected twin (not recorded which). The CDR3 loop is CSARDGTNYEQYF.